This paragraph covers one TCR beta chain sequence. The germline gives CDR1 SGDLS, CDR2 YYNGEE. Trimming removed 1 base at V and 7 bases at J, with 15 bases between. This CDR3 region has 16 residues. This sample was taken from a study of blood T cell repertoires in COVID-19. Study-level information: The cDNA or gDNA used as material had been derived from T cells, B-cell-depleted T cells, or PBMCs.

Across about two dozen US areas, participants ranged in age from about 18 to 90 years. Participant reports of clinical history set cohort assignment. Produced via immunoSEQ multiplex PCR; TCRdb's table is partial and in-frame only. The data contain approximately 270,000 clones, 91% of them singletons. The sequencing input was PBMCs or T cells enriched from blood (not recorded which). The sequence derives from a man between 35 and 55 years old who had been exposed to COVID-19. This chain connects TRBV9 to TRBJ1-6; D is unclear. The CDR3 DNA reads as TGTGCCAGCAGCGTAAGCCCGGGGATCTCGAATTCACCCCTCCACTTT. It specifies CASSVSPGISNSPLHF.